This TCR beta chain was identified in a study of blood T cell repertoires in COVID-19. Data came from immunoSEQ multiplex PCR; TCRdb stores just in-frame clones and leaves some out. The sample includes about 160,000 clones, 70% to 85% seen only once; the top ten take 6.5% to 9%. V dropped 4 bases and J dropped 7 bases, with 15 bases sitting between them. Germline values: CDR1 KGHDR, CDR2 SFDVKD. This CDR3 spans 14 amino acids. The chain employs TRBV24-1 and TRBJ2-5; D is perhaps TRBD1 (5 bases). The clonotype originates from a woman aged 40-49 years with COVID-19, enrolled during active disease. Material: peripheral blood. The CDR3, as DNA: TGTGCCACCAGTGACCCGACCGGGCAGGGGACCCAGTACTTC. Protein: CATSDPTGQGTQYF.